There are a few counts of the clone carrying this T cell receptor beta chain. Its antigen remains unidentified. Time point reported: persistent/refractory GD, antithyroid drugs over 5 years with positive TRAb. Extracted PBMC RNA gave rise to the TCR library. Clinicians diagnosed Graves' disease using American Thyroid Association guidelines. An endocrinology department located in Xi'an, China, was where the patients came from. The data were taken from a study of regulatory T cells in long-lasting Graves disease. Building the TCR beta libraries relied on iRepertoire HTBI primers, and CDR3 regions underwent Arm-PCR. TCRdb re-called the multiplex PCR reads with MiXCR, one entry per CDR3 protein. The table includes about 310,000 distinct CDR3 sequences, under 25% detected once. Study-level points and caveats: Whereas new patients shared some 970 public clonotypes, persistent patients shared more, at approximately 2,700.

This sequence was found in a female donor with Graves disease. The sample consisted of peripheral blood mononuclear cells (PBMCs), taken when the disease was refractory, from a patient treated with antithyroid drugs.

The CDR3 region is CASTPTPDEQYF. DNA of the CDR3: TGTGCCAGCACCCCGACCCCCGACGAGCAGTACTTC. The rearrangement joins TRBV12-3 or TRBV12-4 to TRBJ2-7; no clear D gene. The CDR3 runs to 12 residues. V was cut by 7 bases and J by 5 bases, with 12 bases left in between.